These 25 T cell receptor beta chains came from one sample sequenced in a study of T cell responses to AZD1222 COVID-19 vaccine. This table comes from immunoSEQ multiplex PCR, and its TCRdb copy is limited to in-frame clones, with some not included. The repertoire holds roughly 80,000 clones, with about 92% as singletons. The input for sequencing was peripheral blood, taken on day 0 of AZD1222 vaccination. These receptors were collected from an adult in good health.

The chain has TRBV7-8 and TRBJ2-7, with 9 bases aligning to TRBD1. Germline V gene data show CDR1 as SGHVS and CDR2 as FQNEAQ. The CDR3 spans 15 residues. With 1 base clipped from V and 3 bases from J, the junction kept 4 bases outside the gene matches. The CDR3 nucleotides are TGTGCCAGCAGCTTAGTGGGGACAGGGATCTACGAGCAGTACTTC. Amino acid sequence: CASSLVGTGIYEQYF.

This clone appeared once. DNA of the CDR3: TGTGCCAGCAGCTACCGACAGGGGAACACTGAAGCTTTCTTT. This gives the protein CASSYRQGNTEAFF. This sequence joins TRBV5-4 and TRBJ1-1, with TRBD1 matching over 7 bases. CDR3 length: 14 residues. The germline CDR1 and CDR2 sequences are SGHNT and YYREEE (reference sequence). J gave up 1 base and V 3 bases, and 3 bases lay outside the gene matches.

This rearrangement joins TRBV11-2 to TRBJ1-1; the D is unclear. The germline V gene encodes CDR1 SGHAT and CDR2 FQNNGV. V was shortened by 3 bases and J by 0 bases, with 8 bases between the two germline ends. The CDR3 length is 14 residues. CDR3 DNA: TGTGCCAGCAGCTTGTCCCGCATGAACACTGAAGCTTTCTTT. This sequence encodes CASSLSRMNTEAFF.

The CDR3: CATSDGLAGASEQYF. CDR3 bases: TGTGCCACCAGTGATGGACTAGCGGGAGCTTCCGAGCAGTACTTC. The chain uses TRBV24-1 and TRBJ2-7; 13 bases align to TRBD2. From germline, CDR1 is KGHDR and CDR2 SFDVKD. CDR3 length: 15 amino acids. With V trimmed by 3 bases and J by 6 bases, 4 bases remained unmatched.

Written as DNA, the CDR3 is TGTGCCAGCAGTCAAGGGGGAACTGAAGCTTTCTTT. Its translation is CASSQGGTEAFF. The chain carries TRBV12-3 or TRBV12-4 and TRBJ1-1, with a possible D match to TRBD1 (6 bases). Trimming pared 5 bases from V and 5 bases from J, leaving 9 bases between. The CDR3 contains 12 residues.

The V and J genes are TRBV19 and TRBJ1-1; no clear D gene. The CDR3 has 15 amino acids. Trimming stripped 7 bases from V and 1 base from J, with 16 bases between. Looked up from germline, CDR1 is LNHDA and CDR2 is SQIVND (reference sequence). The CDR3, as DNA: TGTGCCAGTACTCCCTCGGGCCGGGGGAACACTGAAGCTTTCTTT. Its translation is CASTPSGRGNTEAFF.

This rearrangement joins TRBV11-2 to TRBJ1-6; D may be TRBD1 (6 bases). This CDR3 has 13 residues. Germline CDR1 SGHAT, CDR2 FQNNGV. Trimming pared 11 bases from V and 10 bases from J, leaving 18 bases between. This CDR3 reads CAYGGGAGSPLHF. CDR3 DNA sequence: TGTGCCTACGGGGGCGGGGCAGGGTCACCCCTCCACTTT.

The V and J genes are TRBV27 and TRBJ2-7; 13 bases are a match to TRBD2. Trimming at V came to 5 bases and at J to 5 bases, leaving 9 bases not matched to a gene. CDR1 is MNHEY and CDR2 is SMNVEV in the germline V gene (reference sequence). This CDR3 is built from 16 residues. In DNA form, the CDR3 reads TGTGCCAGCAGTGCTCGACTAGCGGGGGGTCCCCACGAGCAGTACTTC. Amino acid sequence: CASSARLAGGPHEQYF.

The chain combines TRBV7-3 with TRBJ1-2; D not resolved. V lost 5 bases, J lost 0 bases, and 13 bases lay in between. Germline V CDR1 and CDR2: SGHTA, FQGTGA. CDR3 length: 15 residues. The CDR3 sequence: CASSDGPVANYGYTF. CDR3 bases: TGTGCCAGCAGCGACGGGCCCGTAGCTAACTATGGCTACACCTTC.

The V gene is TRBV6-2 or TRBV6-3, the J gene TRBJ1-5; unclear D gene. The V end lost 0 bases, the J end lost 11 bases, and 8 bases lay between the germline ends. Germline V gene lookup returns CDR1 MNHEY and CDR2 SVGEGT. The CDR3 is made up of 12 amino acids. CDR3 region: CASSYSGGSQHF. The CDR3 nucleotides are TGTGCCAGCAGTTACTCGGGAGGGTCCCAGCATTTT.

The CDR3 here is CASSTHFQETQYF. CDR3 DNA: TGTGCCAGCAGTACGCACTTTCAAGAGACCCAGTACTTC. This chain joins TRBV9 and TRBJ2-5; D is ambiguous. This CDR3 is 13 amino acids long. Germline CDR1 reads SGDLS; CDR2 reads YYNGEE. V was trimmed by 5 bases and J by 2 bases, leaving 10 bases between them.

The J gene is TRBJ1-4, the V gene TRBV30; unclear D gene. The CDR3 spans 13 residues. CDR1 GTSNPN and CDR2 SVGIG come from the germline V gene (reference sequence). V was pared by 2 bases and J by 6 bases, with 10 bases between. Here the CDR3 reads CAWSYLGHEKLFF. In DNA, the CDR3 is TGTGCCTGGAGTTATCTTGGCCATGAAAAACTGTTTTTT.

The genes are TRBV27 and TRBJ2-2; no clear D. Per the germline V gene, CDR1 is MNHEY and CDR2 is SMNVEV (reference sequence). With 4 bases removed from V and 0 bases from J, the gap between germline ends came to 6 bases. The CDR3 covers 14 residues. This CDR3 reads CASSSSTNTGELFF. In DNA, the CDR3 is TGTGCCAGCAGTTCAAGTACGAACACCGGGGAGCTGTTTTTT.

This chain connects TRBV5-4 to TRBJ1-2; 8 positions agree with TRBD1. V was pared by 3 bases and J by 7 bases, with 5 bases of the junction left unmatched. Germline V lookup: CDR1 SGHNT, CDR2 YYREEE (reference sequence). This CDR3 comprises 13 residues. The DNA for the CDR3 is TGTGCCAGCAGCTCCGGACAGGGACCTGGCTACACCTTC. Its translation: CASSSGQGPGYTF.

The chain carries TRBV14 and TRBJ2-3, with TRBD2 matching over 12 bases. This CDR3 comprises 16 residues. V lost 5 bases and J lost 5; bases outside the gene matches: 8. CDR1 SGHDN and CDR2 FVKESK come from the germline V gene. CDR3 sequence reads: CASSSRLAGVLDTQYF. In DNA form, the CDR3 reads TGTGCCAGCAGCTCCCGACTAGCGGGGGTGTTAGATACGCAGTATTTT.

In nucleotides, the CDR3 is TGCGCCAGCAGCTTGGACGGGAGAGCGGTCACAGATACGCAGTATTTT. This translates into CASSLDGRAVTDTQYF. The chain has TRBV5-1 and TRBJ2-3; possibly TRBD2 for D (6 bases). From germline, CDR1 is SGHRS and CDR2 YFSETQ. The CDR3 consists of 16 residues. Trimming stripped 0 bases from V and 2 bases from J, with 13 bases between.

V gene TRBV6-1 combines with J gene TRBJ1-6, with 11 positions matching TRBD1. The CDR3 extends over 16 amino acids. V was pared by 1 base and J by 8 bases, with 4 bases of the junction left unmatched. Looked up from germline, CDR1 is MNHNS and CDR2 is SASEGT. CDR3: CASSEGLGQGDSPLHF. For the CDR3, the DNA is TGTGCCAGCAGTGAAGGTTTGGGACAGGGGGATTCACCCCTCCACTTT.

The gene calls are TRBV27 and TRBJ1-4; D gene ambiguous. Germline assignment: CDR1 MNHEY and CDR2 SMNVEV (reference sequence). CDR3 length equals 12 residues. Trimming stripped 6 bases from V and 8 bases from J, with 10 bases between. This chain's CDR3 is CASRENEEKLFF. The CDR3 DNA sequence: TGTGCCAGCAGGGAAAACGAGGAAAAACTGTTTTTT.

This sequence joins TRBV11-1 and TRBJ1-1; TRBD1 matches 11 bases. Germline V gene data show CDR1 as SGHAT and CDR2 as FQDESV (reference sequence). The J segment lost 1 base and the V segment lost 4 bases, leaving 2 bases of the junction unmatched. The CDR3 loop spans 15 amino acids. The CDR3, as DNA: TGTGCCAGCAGCTCGGGACAGGGGGGGAACACTGAAGCTTTCTTT. Translating it yields CASSSGQGGNTEAFF.

The chain joins TRBV7-3 to TRBJ2-1, with D hard to call. The germline V gene has CDR1 SGHTA and CDR2 FQGTGA. CDR3 length: 11 residues. Trimming removed 8 bases from V and 6 bases from J, with 8 bases in between. The CDR3 DNA follows: TGTGCCAGCCATCCCCCCAATGAGCAGTTCTTC. This codes for CASHPPNEQFF.

This chain uses TRBV25-1 with TRBJ2-7; TRBD1 might be the D (7 bases). V dropped 3 bases and J dropped 4 bases, with 13 bases sitting between them. This CDR3 comprises 14 residues. CDR1 and CDR2 from the germline V gene are MGHDK and SYGVNS. The CDR3 DNA reads TGTGCCAGCAGTGACGCCAGGGGGGATTACGAGCAGTACTTC. Its protein product is CASSDARGDYEQYF.

The chain joins TRBV23-1 to TRBJ1-5; D ambiguous. TRBV23-1 is placed among ORFs of uncertain function. This CDR3 is 13 amino acids long. The V gene lost 11 bases and the J gene lost 5 bases, with 16 bases spanning the gap. CDR3 bases: TGCGCCGGGGAGGGCAGGTTTGATCAGCCCCAGCATTTT. Its protein is CAGEGRFDQPQHF.

The chain is built from TRBV2 and TRBJ2-7, with D hard to call. This CDR3 comprises 14 residues. Germline V CDR1 and CDR2: SNHLY, FYNNEI. V lost 5 bases and J lost 2, with 13 bases in between. The CDR3 nucleotides read TGTGCCAGCAGTTCGCAGGACGGACCCTACGAGCAGTACTTC. It yields the protein CASSSQDGPYEQYF. The full variable domain, in which reference TRBV2 and TRBJ2-7 provide the parts outside the CDR3, is EPEVTQTPSHQVTQMGQEVILRCVPISNHLYFYWYRQILGQKVEFLVSFYNNEISEKSEIFDDQFSVERPDGSNFTLKIRSTKLEDSAMYFCASSSQDGPYEQYFGPGTRLTVT.

The chain employs TRBV12-3 or TRBV12-4 and TRBJ2-3; TRBD2 might be the D (5 bases). V gave up 3 bases and J gave up 6 bases, with 10 bases separating them. The CDR3 runs to 13 residues. The CDR3 region has the DNA TGTGCCAGCAGTTTTATGGACTCGGATACGCAGTATTTT. Its translation is CASSFMDSDTQYF.

The chain links TRBV2 to TRBJ2-5; D is unresolved. V lost 3 bases, J lost 4 bases, and 12 bases lay in between. Germline assignment: CDR1 SNHLY and CDR2 FYNNEI. CDR3 length: 14 residues. The CDR3 here is CASSEALRRETQYF. For the CDR3, the DNA is TGTGCCAGCAGTGAGGCCCTCCGACGAGAGACCCAGTACTTC.